One sample yielded the 18 T cell receptor beta chains listed below, sequenced in a study of CD8 T cells in Susac syndrome. RNA was extracted with the RNeasy kit, and a quantity of 0.5 to 1 ug was reverse transcribed using random hexamers. In TCRdb, the immunoSEQ multiplex PCR reads were re-called with MiXCR into one record per CDR3 protein. The table lists roughly 130,000 distinct CDR3 sequences, 90% to 95% of them singletons. Sequencing was performed on CD4+ T cells from PBMCs. Every receptor here comes from a human donor with multiple sclerosis.

J is TRBJ2-7 and V is TRBV2; D call uncertain. CDR1 is SNHLY, CDR2 FYNNEI, per germline. There are 12 residues in the CDR3. The V and J ends lost 10 bases and 2 bases respectively, with 12 bases between them. The CDR3, as DNA: TGTGCCACCGAACGCAGTACCTACGAGCAGTACTTC. Protein sequence: CATERSTYEQYF.

This rearrangement joins TRBV5-1 to TRBJ2-2; either TRBD1 or TRBD2 may supply D (5 bases each). CDR1 and CDR2 from the germline V gene are SGHRS and YFSETQ. The CDR3 covers 15 residues. V lost 4 bases, J lost 0 bases, and 10 bases lay in between. The CDR3 DNA reads as TGCGCCAGCAGCCAACAGGAGGCGAACACCGGGGAGCTGTTTTTT. Protein: CASSQQEANTGELFF.

The chain employs TRBV5-1 and TRBJ2-7, with 8 bases that match TRBD2. This CDR3 comprises 16 residues. V shed 3 bases and J 0 bases; nucleotides not matched to a gene: 8. CDR1 is SGHRS and CDR2 is YFSETQ in the germline V gene. Written as DNA, the CDR3 is TGCGCCAGCAGCTGGACAACTAGCGGCAGCTCCTACGAGCAGTACTTC. Residues: CASSWTTSGSSYEQYF.

In its sample, this clonotype was seen once. The chain carries TRBV12-3 or TRBV12-4 and TRBJ1-1; 7 bases are shared with TRBD1. The V gene end was trimmed by 6 bases and the J gene end by 0 bases; junction bases not matched to a gene: 4. The CDR3 has 14 residues. The CDR3 nucleotides read TGTGCCAGCAGACTTCAGGGGGTGAACACTGAAGCTTTCTTT. It is translated as CASRLQGVNTEAFF.

The gene calls are TRBV7-2 and TRBJ1-1; D ambiguous. The V end was cut by 0 bases, the J end by 8 bases, with 10 bases between. The CDR3 consists of 13 residues. Germline CDR1 and CDR2: SGHTA and FQGNSA. The CDR3 bases are TGTGCCAGCAGCTTAGCTTATACCGGAGAAGCTTTCTTT. Translated, it gives CASSLAYTGEAFF.

This clonotype has just one count. The genes are TRBV6-5 and TRBJ2-3; TRBD1 agrees at 9 bases. With 0 bases clipped from V and 4 bases from J, the junction kept 2 bases outside the gene matches. CDR3 length: 15 amino acids. CDR1 is MNHEY and CDR2 is SVGAGI in the germline V gene. The CDR3 DNA reads TGTGCCAGCAGTTACTCGGGACAGGGCGCAGATACGCAGTATTTT. Amino acid sequence: CASSYSGQGADTQYF.

The chain links TRBV2 to TRBJ2-1; D could derive from TRBD1 or TRBD2 (5 bases each). The CDR3 consists of 17 residues. CDR1 and CDR2 (germline): SNHLY, FYNNEI. Trimming left V 7 bases short and J 8 bases short, with 27 bases between. This CDR3 is CASIDGAGYTSIDEQFF. The CDR3 DNA is TGTGCCAGCATTGATGGGGCGGGTTACACTAGTATCGATGAGCAGTTCTTC.

This clonotype was picked up one time. This chain links TRBV7-2 with TRBJ2-5, with 7 bases fitting TRBD1. From germline, CDR1 is SGHTA and CDR2 FQGNSA. The CDR3 runs 15 residues. Trimming removed 5 bases from V and 1 base from J; junction bases left unmatched: 7. The CDR3 spells CASSRMTGFQETQYF. The CDR3 bases are TGTGCCAGCAGCCGAATGACAGGGTTCCAAGAGACCCAGTACTTC.

The chain couples TRBV29-1 to TRBJ1-1; no definite D call. Germline CDR1 reads SQVTM; CDR2 reads ANQGSEA. V was clipped by 3 bases and J by 4 bases, with 9 bases between them. The CDR3 loop spans 12 amino acids. The DNA of the CDR3 is TGCAGCGTTGATGCGGAGAGCACTGAAGCTTTCTTT. Translation: CSVDAESTEAFF.

The chain combines TRBV12-3 or TRBV12-4 with TRBJ1-5, with 8 bases identical to TRBD1. V lost 5 bases to trimming and J lost 4 bases; unmatched junction nucleotides: 4. The CDR3 has 14 amino acids. The CDR3 DNA sequence: TGTGCCAGCAGTCCCGACAGGGGAAATCAGCCCCAGCATTTT. It yields the protein CASSPDRGNQPQHF.

The chain uses TRBV20-1 and TRBJ2-1; TRBD1 matches 10 bases. CDR3 length: 13 residues. Germline V lookup: CDR1 DFQATT, CDR2 SNEGSKA (reference sequence). The V gene end was trimmed by 5 bases and the J gene end by 12 bases; junction bases not matched to a gene: 10. CDR3 sequence: CSASGTGELGQFF. The CDR3 nucleotides read TGCAGTGCTTCCGGGACAGGGGAACTTGGGCAGTTCTTC.

The chain combines TRBV18 with TRBJ1-2; a possible D gene is TRBD1 (5 bases). V gave up 5 bases and J gave up 6 bases, with 13 bases separating them. CDR3 length: 13 amino acids. CDR1 is KGHSH, CDR2 LQKENI, per germline. The DNA of the CDR3 is TGTGCCAGCTCATCCGACAGCAACAATGGCTACACCTTC. Its protein product is CASSSDSNNGYTF. The full variable domain, rest sourced from reference TRBV18 and TRBJ1-2, is NAGVMQNPRHLVRRRGQEARLRCSPMKGHSHVYWYRQLPEEGLKFMVYLQKENIIDESGMPKERFSAEFPKEGPSILRIQQVVRGDSAAYFCASSSDSNNGYTFGSGTRLTVV.

This rearrangement joins TRBV28 to TRBJ1-1; a possible D gene is TRBD1 (6 bases). Trimming removed 1 base from V and 10 bases from J, with 10 bases in between. Germline V gene lookup returns CDR1 MDHEN and CDR2 SYDVKM. The CDR3 totals 12 residues. The CDR3 spells CASSLLQGGAFF. The DNA of the CDR3 is TGTGCCAGCAGTTTATTACAGGGTGGAGCTTTCTTT.

The chain couples TRBV2 to TRBJ2-3; maybe TRBD1 (5 bases). Trimming took 4 bases from V and 4 from J, leaving 9 bases between them. This CDR3 region has 13 residues. CDR1 and CDR2 from the germline V gene are SNHLY and FYNNEI. Here the CDR3 reads CASSGDSADTQYF. The CDR3 DNA reads as TGTGCCAGCAGTGGCGACAGCGCAGATACGCAGTATTTT.

This chain links TRBV7-2 with TRBJ1-1; possibly TRBD1 for D (5 bases). This CDR3 spans 15 amino acids. V was trimmed by 5 bases and J by 7 bases, leaving 20 bases between them. Germline CDR1 SGHTA, CDR2 FQGNSA. CDR3 nucleotide sequence: TGTGCCAGCAGCCGACAACCGGGGACCCAGGATGAAGCTTTCTTT. This codes for CASSRQPGTQDEAFF.

The J gene is TRBJ2-5, the V gene TRBV29-1; unclear D gene. Per the germline V gene, CDR1 is SQVTM and CDR2 is ANQGSEA. V was cut by 2 bases and J by 2 bases, with 9 bases left in between. This CDR3 has 13 amino acids. The CDR3 DNA reads TGCAGCGTTGAATTACAGATACAAGAGACCCAGTACTTC. Its translation: CSVELQIQETQYF.

The rearrangement uses TRBV29-1 and TRBJ1-2; D is undetermined. CDR1 is SQVTM, CDR2 ANQGSEA, per germline. Trimming took off 2 bases at V and 10 bases at J, with 5 bases between the two ends. CDR3 length equals 9 residues. CDR3 sequence reads: CSVERDYTF. The CDR3 nucleotides are TGCAGCGTTGAAAGGGACTACACCTTC.

The gene calls are TRBV7-2 and TRBJ1-4; D might be TRBD1 (6 bases). Trimming shortened V by 4 bases and J by 8 bases, and 23 bases separated the two germline ends. This CDR3 is built from 17 residues. Germline CDR1 reads SGHTA; CDR2 reads FQGNSA. Here the CDR3 reads CASSSDLTRGGKEKLFF. CDR3 DNA: TGTGCCAGCAGCTCCGACCTGACCCGGGGGGGCAAGGAAAAACTGTTTTTT.